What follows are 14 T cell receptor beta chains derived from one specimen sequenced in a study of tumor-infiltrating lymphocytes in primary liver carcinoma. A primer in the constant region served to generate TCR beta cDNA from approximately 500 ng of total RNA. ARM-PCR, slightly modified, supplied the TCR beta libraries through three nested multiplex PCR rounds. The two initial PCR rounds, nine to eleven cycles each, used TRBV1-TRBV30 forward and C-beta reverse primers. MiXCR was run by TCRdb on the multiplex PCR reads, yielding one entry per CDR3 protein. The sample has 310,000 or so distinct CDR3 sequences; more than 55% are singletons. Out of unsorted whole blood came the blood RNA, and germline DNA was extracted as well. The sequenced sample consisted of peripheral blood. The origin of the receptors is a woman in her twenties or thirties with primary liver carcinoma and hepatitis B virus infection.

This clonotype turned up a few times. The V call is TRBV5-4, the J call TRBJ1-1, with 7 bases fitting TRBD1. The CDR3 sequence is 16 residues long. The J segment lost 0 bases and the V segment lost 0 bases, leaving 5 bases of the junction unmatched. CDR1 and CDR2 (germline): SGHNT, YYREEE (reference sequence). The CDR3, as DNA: TGTGCCAGCAGCTTGGGACAGGGATCGTTGAACACTGAAGCTTTCTTT. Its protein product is CASSLGQGSLNTEAFF.

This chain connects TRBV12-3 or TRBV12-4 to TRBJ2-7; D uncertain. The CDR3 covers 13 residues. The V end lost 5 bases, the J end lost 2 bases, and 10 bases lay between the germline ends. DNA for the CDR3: TGTGCCAGCAGTCCGTGGGATACCTACGAGCAGTACTTC. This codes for CASSPWDTYEQYF.

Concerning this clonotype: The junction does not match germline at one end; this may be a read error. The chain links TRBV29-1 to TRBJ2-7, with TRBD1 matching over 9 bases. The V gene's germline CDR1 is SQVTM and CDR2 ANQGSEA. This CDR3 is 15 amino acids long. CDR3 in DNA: TGCAGCGTTGAAACCTACAGGGGACAGGGCTACGAGCACTACTTC. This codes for CSVETYRGQGYEHYF.

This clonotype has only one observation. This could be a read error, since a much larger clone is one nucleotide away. DNA of the CDR3: TGTGCCAGCAGTTTAGCGGTCGTGTCTGGGGCCAACGTCCTGACTTTC. Translating gives CASSLAVVSGANVLTF. The V call is TRBV12-3 or TRBV12-4, the J call TRBJ2-6; D is ambiguous. Between the trimmed V and J ends, which lost 0 bases and 1 base, there was a span of 7 bases. CDR3 length: 16 residues.

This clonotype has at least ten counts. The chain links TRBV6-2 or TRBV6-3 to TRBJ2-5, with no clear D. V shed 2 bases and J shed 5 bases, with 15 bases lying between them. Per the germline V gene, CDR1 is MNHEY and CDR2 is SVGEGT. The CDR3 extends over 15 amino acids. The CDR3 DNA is TGTGCCAGCAGTTACGACCCCCCAACCAAGGAGACCCAGTACTTC. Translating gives CASSYDPPTKETQYF.

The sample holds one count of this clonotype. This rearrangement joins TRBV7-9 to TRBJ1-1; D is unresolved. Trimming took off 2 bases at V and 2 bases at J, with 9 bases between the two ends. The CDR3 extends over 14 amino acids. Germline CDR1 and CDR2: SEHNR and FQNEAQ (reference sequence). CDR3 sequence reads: CASSLNAGNTEAFF. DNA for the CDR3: TGTGCCAGCAGCTTAAACGCCGGAAACACTGAAGCTTTCTTT.

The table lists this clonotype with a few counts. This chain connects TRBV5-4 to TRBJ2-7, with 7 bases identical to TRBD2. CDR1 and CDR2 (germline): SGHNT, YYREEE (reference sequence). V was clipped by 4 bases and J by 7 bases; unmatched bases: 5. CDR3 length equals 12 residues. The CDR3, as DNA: TGTGCCAGCAGCGTACGGGGGGTTGAGCAGTACTTC. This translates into CASSVRGVEQYF.

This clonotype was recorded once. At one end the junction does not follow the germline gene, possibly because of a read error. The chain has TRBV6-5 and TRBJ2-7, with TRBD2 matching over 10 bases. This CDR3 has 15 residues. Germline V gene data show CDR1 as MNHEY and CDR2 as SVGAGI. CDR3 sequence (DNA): TGTGCCAACAGTCACGAAGCGGGAGGGCCGGACGAGCAGTACTTC. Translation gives CANSHEAGGPDEQYF.

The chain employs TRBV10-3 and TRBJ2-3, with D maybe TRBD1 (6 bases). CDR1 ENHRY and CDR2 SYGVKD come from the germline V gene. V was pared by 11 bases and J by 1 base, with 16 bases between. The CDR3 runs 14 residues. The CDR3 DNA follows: TGTGCCTCCCAGGGGTATCAGGGCACAGATACGCAGTATTTT. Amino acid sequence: CASQGYQGTDTQYF.

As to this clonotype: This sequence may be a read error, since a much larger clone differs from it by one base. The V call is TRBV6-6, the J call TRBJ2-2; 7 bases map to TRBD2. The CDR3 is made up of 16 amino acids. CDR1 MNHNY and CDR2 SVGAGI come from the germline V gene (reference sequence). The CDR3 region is CASSYSSGGWGGELSF. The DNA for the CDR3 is TGTGCCAGCAGTTACTCCTCGGGGGGATGGGGCGGGGAGCTGTCTTTT.

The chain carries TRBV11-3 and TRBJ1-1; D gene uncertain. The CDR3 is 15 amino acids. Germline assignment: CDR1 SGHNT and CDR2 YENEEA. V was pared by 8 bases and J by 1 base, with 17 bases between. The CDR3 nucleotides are TGTGCCAGCGGCTCATCTGGATGGGGGAACACTGAAGCTTTCTTT. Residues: CASGSSGWGNTEAFF.

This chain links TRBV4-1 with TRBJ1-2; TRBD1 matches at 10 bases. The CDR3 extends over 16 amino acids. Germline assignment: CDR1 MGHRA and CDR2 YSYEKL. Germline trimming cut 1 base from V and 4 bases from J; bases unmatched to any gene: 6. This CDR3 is CASSQVGQGPSYGYTF. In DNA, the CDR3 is TGCGCCAGCAGCCAAGTGGGACAGGGGCCAAGCTATGGCTACACCTTC.

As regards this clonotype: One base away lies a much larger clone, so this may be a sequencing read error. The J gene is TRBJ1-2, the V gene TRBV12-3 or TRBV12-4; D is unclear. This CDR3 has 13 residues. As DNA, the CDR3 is TGTGTCAGCAGTTTTAGCAGTAACTATGGCTACACCTTC. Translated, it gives CVSSFSSNYGYTF.

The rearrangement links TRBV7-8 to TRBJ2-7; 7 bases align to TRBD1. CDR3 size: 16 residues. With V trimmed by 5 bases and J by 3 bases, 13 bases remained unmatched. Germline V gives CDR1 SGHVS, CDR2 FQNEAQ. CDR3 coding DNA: TGTGCCAGCAGCCCTCGCCCCGGGACAGAGTACTACGAGCAGTACTTC. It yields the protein CASSPRPGTEYYEQYF. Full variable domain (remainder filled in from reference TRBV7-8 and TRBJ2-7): GAGVSQSPRYKVAKRGQDVALRCDPISGHVSLFWYQQALGQGPEFLTYFQNEAQLDKSGLPSDRFFAERPEGSVSTLKIQRTQQEDSAVYLCASSPRPGTEYYEQYFGPGTRLTVT.